This is a list of T cell receptor beta chains from one sample in a study of blood T cells in healthy people across ages. MiXCR was run by TCRdb on the 5' RACE reads, yielding one entry per CDR3 protein. The sample consists of 920,000 or so distinct CDR3 sequences, more than 35% of them appearing once. The sample comprised blood. The source is an older woman in good health. Each CDR3 is given with its conserved first and last residue. The D gene is left open where the match is weak. Clone sizes are given selectively: once, few, many, or a class where the clone is expanded.

CDR3nt	CDR3aa	j_gene	abundance	d_gene	v_gene
TGTGCCAGCAAAACGGGACTAGCGGGACGAGAGGTTAAGTTCTTC	CASKTGLAGREVKFF	TRBJ2-1	few	TRBD2	TRBV12-3/TRBV12-4
TGTGCCAGCAGCCAACAGACAGCGCGGCGGCTAACAGATACGCAGTATTTT	CASSQQTARRLTDTQYF	TRBJ2-3	.	.	TRBV3-1
TGTGCCAGCAGCCAAGATGGGACTAGCGGGAGAAGAGAGACCCAGTACTTC	CASSQDGTSGRRETQYF	TRBJ2-5	.	TRBD2	TRBV3-1
TGCAGTGCTAGAGATCAGACCGAATATGGCTACACCTTC	CSARDQTEYGYTF	TRBJ1-2	few	.	TRBV20-1
TGTGCCATCAGTGGCTACTCCGAGCAGTACTTC	CAISGYSEQYF	TRBJ2-7	.	.	TRBV10-3
TGCGCCAGCAACCAGCAACCGGGACAGATAAGCTCCTACGAGCAGTACTTC	CASNQQPGQISSYEQYF	TRBJ2-7	.	TRBD1	TRBV4-1
TGTGCCAGCAGCTCTCAACTGAATGAGCAGTTCTTC	CASSSQLNEQFF	TRBJ2-1	few	.	TRBV7-2
TGTGCCAGCAGCTTAGGCCGACTAGCGGGCCAAAGGACGAAGACCCAGTACTTC	CASSLGRLAGQRTKTQYF	TRBJ2-5	.	TRBD2	TRBV7-6
TGCAGTGCTAGAGATCGGTACTACTCCTACGAGCAGTACTTC	CSARDRYYSYEQYF	TRBJ2-7	.	.	TRBV20-1
TGTGCCAGCAGCCCCCCCGAGGCTTTTGAGCAGTACTTC	CASSPPEAFEQYF	TRBJ2-7	many	.	TRBV6-2/TRBV6-3